This paragraph reports one TCR beta chain. Its antigen is unknown. This specimen comes from a study of T cell clusters in autoimmune cytopenias. Study observations and caveats: Active autoimmune hepatitis patients had roughly 2.7-fold fewer exclusive TRB clusters than healthy donors. Physiological T cell clusters of healthy donors were apparently absent in primary autoimmune cytopenia patients. TRB repertoire shifts in secondary cytopenia and chronic lymphocytic leukemia mostly reflected lymphoma, not autoimmunity.

Germline V lookup: CDR1 MNHEY, CDR2 SVGAGI. The CDR3 has 13 amino acids. TRB amplification used 250 ng of peripheral blood genomic DNA. One tube held mixed TRB-A and TRB-B primer pools for touch-down PCR. One entry per CDR3 protein, without DNA, is what TCRdb gives after re-calling the multiplex PCR reads. This sample's clone table lists some 7,000 distinct CDR3 sequences. V is TRBV6-5 and J is TRBJ1-2; as DNA is missing, the TRBD1 call by TCRdb cannot be tested. The receptor comes from a human donor with an autoimmune cytopenia or autoimmune hepatitis (not recorded which). Input material: peripheral blood. CDR3 protein: CASRGQAHYGYTF.